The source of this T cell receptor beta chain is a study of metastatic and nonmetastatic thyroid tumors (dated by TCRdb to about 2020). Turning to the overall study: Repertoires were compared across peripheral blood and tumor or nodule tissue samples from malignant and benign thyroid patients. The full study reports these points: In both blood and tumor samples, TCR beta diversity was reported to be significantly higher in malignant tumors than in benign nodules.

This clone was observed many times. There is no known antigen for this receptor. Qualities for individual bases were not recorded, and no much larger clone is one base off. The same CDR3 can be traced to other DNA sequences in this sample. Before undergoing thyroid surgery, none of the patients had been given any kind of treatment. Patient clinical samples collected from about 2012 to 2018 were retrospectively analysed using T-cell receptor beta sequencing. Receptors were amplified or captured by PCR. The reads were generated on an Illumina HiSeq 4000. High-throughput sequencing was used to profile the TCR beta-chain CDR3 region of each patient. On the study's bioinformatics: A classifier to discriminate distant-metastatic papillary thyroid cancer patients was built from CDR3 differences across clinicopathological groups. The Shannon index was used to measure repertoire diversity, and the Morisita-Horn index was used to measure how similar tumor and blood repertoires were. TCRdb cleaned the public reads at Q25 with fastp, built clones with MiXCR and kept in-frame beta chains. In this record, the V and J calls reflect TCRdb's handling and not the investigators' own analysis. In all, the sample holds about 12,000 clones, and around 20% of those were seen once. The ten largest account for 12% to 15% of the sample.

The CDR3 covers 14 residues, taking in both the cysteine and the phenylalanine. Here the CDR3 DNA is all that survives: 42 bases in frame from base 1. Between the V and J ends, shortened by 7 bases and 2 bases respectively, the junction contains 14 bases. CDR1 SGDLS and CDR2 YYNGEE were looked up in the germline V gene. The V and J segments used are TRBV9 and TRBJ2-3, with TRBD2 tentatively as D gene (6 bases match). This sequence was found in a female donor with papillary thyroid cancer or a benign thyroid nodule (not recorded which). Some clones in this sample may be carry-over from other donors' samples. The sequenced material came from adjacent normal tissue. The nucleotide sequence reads TGTGCCAGCGGGACTTGGGCCTCCACAGATACGCAGTATTTT. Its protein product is CASGTWASTDTQYF.